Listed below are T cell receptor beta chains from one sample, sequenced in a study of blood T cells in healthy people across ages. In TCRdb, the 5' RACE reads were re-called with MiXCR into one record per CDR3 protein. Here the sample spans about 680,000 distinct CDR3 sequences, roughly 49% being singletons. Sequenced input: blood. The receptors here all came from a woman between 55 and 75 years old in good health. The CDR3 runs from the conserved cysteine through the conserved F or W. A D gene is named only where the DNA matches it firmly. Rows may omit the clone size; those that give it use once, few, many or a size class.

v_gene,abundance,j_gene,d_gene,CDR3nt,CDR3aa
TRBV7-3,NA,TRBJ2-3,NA,TGTGCCTCAGATACGCAGTATTTT,CASDTQYF
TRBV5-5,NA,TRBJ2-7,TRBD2,TGTGCCAGCAGCCCGGGACTAGCCAGACCCAATGAGCAGTACTTC,CASSPGLARPNEQYF
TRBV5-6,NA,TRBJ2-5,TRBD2,TGTGCCAGCAGCTTGAGAGGGACTAGCGGGAGTAAGGGGGAGACCCAGTACTTC,CASSLRGTSGSKGETQYF
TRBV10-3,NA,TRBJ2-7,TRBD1,TGTGCCATCAGAAACGACAGGGGGATAAGCTACGAGCAGTACTTC,CAIRNDRGISYEQYF
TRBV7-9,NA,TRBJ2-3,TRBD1,TGTGCCAGCAGCCCCGGACAGGGGACGATCACAGGTACGCAGTATTTT,CASSPGQGTITGTQYF
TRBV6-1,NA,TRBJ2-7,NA,TGTGCCAGCAGTAAACTAGCAGCAGCGAACGAGCAGTACTTC,CASSKLAAANEQYF
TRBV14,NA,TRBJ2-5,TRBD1,TGTGCCAGCAGCCATACAGGGGGAGTGGAGACCCAGTACTTC,CASSHTGGVETQYF
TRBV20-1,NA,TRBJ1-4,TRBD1,TGCAGTGCAAGGGACAGTGAGAATCAAAAACTGTTTTTT,CSARDSENQKLFF
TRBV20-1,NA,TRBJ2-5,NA,TGCAGTGCTAAAGACAGAGCGGTGGAGACCCAGTACTTC,CSAKDRAVETQYF
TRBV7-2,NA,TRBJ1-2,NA,TGTGCCAGCAGCTTAGTCATGACTAACTATGGCTACACCTTC,CASSLVMTNYGYTF
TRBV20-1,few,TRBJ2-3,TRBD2,TGCAGTGCTAGGGGATTTGCGGGAGGGCCTGATACGCAGTATTTT,CSARGFAGGPDTQYF
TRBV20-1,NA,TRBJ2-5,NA,TGCAGTCTAACGCGCCCGGGCCAGGATCGGTACCAAGAGACCCAGTACTTC,CSLTRPGQDRYQETQYF
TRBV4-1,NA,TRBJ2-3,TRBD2,TGCGCCAGCAGCCGAGGACTAGCGGGAAGCACAGATACGCAGTATTTT,CASSRGLAGSTDTQYF
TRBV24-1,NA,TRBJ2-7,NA,TGTGCCACCAGTGCCGGGGGACAGCTCTCCTACGAGCAGTACTTC,CATSAGGQLSYEQYF
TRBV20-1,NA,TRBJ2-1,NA,TGCAGTGCTGGGGCAGCTAGCTACAATGAGCAGTTCTTC,CSAGAASYNEQFF
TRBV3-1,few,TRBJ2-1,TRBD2,TGTGCCAGCACCCCCCGGGGGGAGGCCTACAATGAGCAGTTCTTC,CASTPRGEAYNEQFF
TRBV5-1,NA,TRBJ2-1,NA,TGCGCCAGCAGCTTACCCGGGGCTAGCTCCTACAATGAGCAGTTCTTC,CASSLPGASSYNEQFF
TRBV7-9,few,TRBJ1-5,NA,TGTGCCAGCAGCTTCGGGGATCAGCCCCAGCATTTT,CASSFGDQPQHF
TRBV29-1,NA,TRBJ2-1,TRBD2,TGCAGCGTTGAGGGGATCGGCGGGGGCTCCTACAATGAGCAGTTCTTC,CSVEGIGGGSYNEQFF
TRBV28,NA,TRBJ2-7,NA,TGTGCCAGTAGTCTCCATCAGGGTGCGTACGAGCAGTACTTC,CASSLHQGAYEQYF
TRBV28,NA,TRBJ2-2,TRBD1,TGTGCCAGTAAACTGGACAGGGCGAACACCGGGGAGCTGTTTTTT,CASKLDRANTGELFF
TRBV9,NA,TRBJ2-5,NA,TGTGCCAGCAGCGTAGCCCCCTTTATGTCGTACGGGGCCCAGTACTTC,CASSVAPFMSYGAQYF
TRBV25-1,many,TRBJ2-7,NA,TGTGCCAGCAGTGCCTACTACGAGCAGTACTTC,CASSAYYEQYF
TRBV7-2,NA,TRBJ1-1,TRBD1,TGTGCCAGCAGGGGACAGGGGGGAATGAACACTGAAGCTTTCTTT,CASRGQGGMNTEAFF
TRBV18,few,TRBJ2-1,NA,TGTGCCAGCTCACCCGTCAGCGAAGCCGAGCAGTTCTTC,CASSPVSEAEQFF
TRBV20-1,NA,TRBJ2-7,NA,TGCAGTACCCAAATAAGGGCGCCAGGCGAGCAGTACTTC,CSTQIRAPGEQYF
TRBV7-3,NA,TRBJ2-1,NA,TGTGCCAGCAGCTTAAGCAGACATAACCACAATGAGCAGTTCTTC,CASSLSRHNHNEQFF
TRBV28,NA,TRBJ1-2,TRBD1,TGTGCCAGCAGTTCCCTCACAGGGGGCTTGCACTATGGCTACACCTTC,CASSSLTGGLHYGYTF